The 8 T cell receptor beta chains given below trace back to one sample, sequenced in a study of cytomegalovirus exposure and HLA in healthy donors. A multiplex PCR was run with 60 Vbeta primers and 13 Jbeta primers. The protocol was immunoSEQ multiplex PCR, while the TCRdb copy is restricted to in-frame clones and leaves out a portion. The sample contains fewer than 180,000 clones, 75% to 85% of which appear only once. What was sequenced was PBMCs. The receptors were gathered from a man in his fifties or sixties in good health and CMV-seropositive.

The chain combines TRBV7-9 with TRBJ2-5; D possibly corresponds to TRBD1 (5 bases). Germline V lookup: CDR1 SEHNR, CDR2 FQNEAQ (reference sequence). Deletions cut 1 base from V and 2 bases from J, with 14 bases between. The CDR3 sequence is 16 residues long. The CDR3 protein is CASSLDLRTPQETQYF. The CDR3 DNA reads as TGTGCCAGCAGCTTAGATCTGAGGACACCTCAAGAGACCCAGTACTTC.

A remark on this clone: Likely a read error: the CDR3 ends without its conserved phenylalanine or tryptophan. The chain has TRBV29-1 and TRBJ2-7; 8 bases match TRBD1. The V segment lost 4 bases and the J segment 6 bases; nucleotides outside the gene matches: 8. The CDR3 spans 13 residues. Germline V gene sequence: CDR1 SQVTM, CDR2 ANQGSEA. The CDR3 spells CSVGAGTGAEQYS. The CDR3 DNA reads as TGCAGCGTTGGAGCCGGGACAGGCGCCGAGCAGTACTCC.

This clone was seen just once. V gene TRBV2 combines with J gene TRBJ2-3, with unresolved D. CDR3 length: 14 residues. V gave up 2 bases and J gave up 1 base, with 7 bases separating them. Germline assignment: CDR1 SNHLY and CDR2 FYNNEI. CDR3 region: CASSERQGTDTQYF. CDR3 sequence (DNA): TGTGCCAGCAGTGAACGGCAGGGCACAGATACGCAGTATTTT.

This clone turned up a few times. The chain employs TRBV6-6 and TRBJ2-5; TRBD2 matches 8 bases. The DNA end is more similar to TRBJ2-7, so the J call may be wrong. The CDR3 sequence is 14 residues long. Germline assignment: CDR1 MNHNY and CDR2 SVGAGI (reference sequence). This CDR3 reads CASKTSGDTYEQYF. DNA for the CDR3: TGTGCCAGCAAAACTAGCGGAGACACCTACGAGCAGTACTTC.

V and J are TRBV23-1 and TRBJ1-5; 11 bases align to TRBD1. TRBV23-1 is an ORF; its function is uncertain. Germline trimming cut 0 bases from V and 4 bases from J; bases unmatched to any gene: 8. CDR3 size: 18 residues. The CDR3 DNA reads TGCGCCAGCAGTCAATCGTGTCGGACAGGGGGCGCGAATCAGCCCCAGCATTTT. Its translation is CASSQSCRTGGANQPQHF.

The chain employs TRBV5-4 and TRBJ2-3; 7 bases are a match to TRBD2. Germline V lookup: CDR1 SGHNT, CDR2 YYREEE (reference sequence). The CDR3 is 15 residues long. Trimming cost V 3 bases and J 0 bases; bases outside gene matches: 4. In DNA, the CDR3 is TGTGCCAGCAGCTCGCAGCGGGATAGCACAGATACGCAGTATTTT. Its translation: CASSSQRDSTDTQYF.

The V and J genes are TRBV11-2 and TRBJ2-2; a weak D match, TRBD1 (5 bases). CDR3 size: 15 residues. V lost 2 bases and J 6 bases, leaving 13 bases between the germline ends. Germline CDR1 and CDR2: SGHAT and FQNNGV. The CDR3 sequence is CASSLRGRVPGELFF. In DNA, the CDR3 is TGTGCCAGCAGCTTAAGGGGAAGGGTTCCCGGGGAGCTGTTTTTT.

The table lists this clone with a count of one. The chain recombines TRBV27 with TRBJ2-1; TRBD2 is a possible D gene (5 bases). Germline V gene sequence: CDR1 MNHEY, CDR2 SMNVEV (reference sequence). The CDR3 contains 13 residues. Trimming cost V 7 bases and J 9 bases, with 16 bases left between them. Here the CDR3 DNA reads TGTGCCAGCACCCTCTCGGGGTTCGGTGAGCAGTTCTTC. It encodes CASTLSGFGEQFF.